This is a list of T cell receptor beta chains from one sample in a study of CD8+ T cells in alopecia areata. The method was immunoSEQ multiplex PCR; TCRdb's version includes in-frame clones alone and lacks a portion of them. Of roughly 150,000 clones listed, around 50% are singletons. The specimen comprised CD4+ T cells sorted from blood, sampled at week 0. The receptors were sampled from a human donor with alopecia areata. Each CDR3 is given with its conserved first and last residue. The D gene is left open where the match is weak. Size is omitted from some rows. Given values are once, few, many or a class for expanded clones.

TRBD1 | TRBJ2-7 | TRBV29-1 | . | TGCAGCGTTGGGAACAGACAGGGGTCCTACGAGCAGTACTTC | CSVGNRQGSYEQYF
. | TRBJ2-2 | TRBV27 | many | TGTGCCAGCGCCGGGACGAATAATGCCGGGGAGCTGTTTTTT | CASAGTNNAGELFF
. | TRBJ2-1 | TRBV5-1 | . | TGCGCCAGCAGCCCCGACGGCGGCTCCTACAATGAGCAGTTCTTC | CASSPDGGSYNEQFF
. | TRBJ2-7 | TRBV7-2 | . | TGTGCCAGCAGCCCATCCCGACAGGTTGTATGGTACGAGCAGTACTTC | CASSPSRQVVWYEQYF
. | TRBJ1-2 | TRBV2 | . | TGTGCCAGCAGTGGAACAGGGAGAGGAGGCTACACCTTC | CASSGTGRGGYTF
. | TRBJ1-2 | TRBV7-2 | few | TGTGCCAGCAGACCAGGGAGCGAAGGAAGAAACTATGGCTACACCTTC | CASRPGSEGRNYGYTF
TRBD2 | TRBJ2-3 | TRBV27 | . | TGTGCCAGCAGTATCTTCAGCGGGGGGACATCAAACACAGATACGCAGTATTTT | CASSIFSGGTSNTDTQYF
. | TRBJ2-7 | TRBV28 | many | TGTGCCAGCAAGAGAACAGGGCTAACCTACGAGCAGTACTTC | CASKRTGLTYEQYF
TRBD2 | TRBJ2-2 | TRBV7-3 | . | TGTGCCAGCAGCAAACCCCGGGTAGCGGGGGGTCCCGGGGAGCTGTTTTTT | CASSKPRVAGGPGELFF
. | TRBJ2-7 | TRBV6-6 | many | TGTGCCAGCAGTTCGCAGGGCTACGAGCAGTACTTC | CASSSQGYEQYF
. | TRBJ2-1 | TRBV7-3 | few | TGTGCCAGCAGCTTAGGTCGAAGCGCGGTTGTCAATGAGCAGTTCTTC | CASSLGRSAVVNEQFF
. | TRBJ2-7 | TRBV4-2 | . | TGTGCCAGCAGCCAAGACGGGACCACCACCTACGAGCAGTACTTC | CASSQDGTTTYEQYF
TRBD2 | TRBJ2-5 | TRBV6-5 | . | TGTGCCAGCAGTTATCTGGCGGGGGGGGAGACCCAGTACTTC | CASSYLAGGETQYF
TRBD2 | TRBJ2-5 | TRBV4-3 | . | TGCGCCAGCAGCCAAGGGACTAGTGGCGAGACCCAGTACTTC | CASSQGTSGETQYF
. | TRBJ1-1 | TRBV29-1 | . | TGCAGCGTTGAAGTTCAGGCCGGAGGCACTGAAGCTTTCTTT | CSVEVQAGGTEAFF
. | TRBJ1-1 | TRBV29-1 | . | TGCAGCGCCCAGGGACGGATGAACACTGAAGCTTTCTTT | CSAQGRMNTEAFF
. | TRBJ2-3 | TRBV5-6 | . | TGTGCCAGCAGCTTGGCCCGTGAAGATACGCAGTATTTT | CASSLAREDTQYF
TRBD2 | TRBJ2-3 | TRBV7-3 | . | TGTGCCAGCAGCTTAGAGCGGGGGGATACGCAGTATTTT | CASSLERGDTQYF
TRBD1 | TRBJ2-5 | TRBV7-2 | . | TGTGCCAGCAGCAGCTCGACAGGGCCCCAGTACTTC | CASSSSTGPQYF
. | TRBJ2-2 | TRBV15 | once | TGTGCCACCAGCAGAGATCTTCTGACCGGGGAGCTGTTTTTT | CATSRDLLTGELFF
TRBD2 | TRBJ2-3 | TRBV29-1 | . | TGCAGCGTTGATGGACTAGCGGGGGGCACAGATACGCAGTATTTT | CSVDGLAGGTDTQYF
. | TRBJ2-1 | TRBV30 | . | TGTGCCTGGAGTGTAGAAAGGGCGCAGTTCTTC | CAWSVERAQFF